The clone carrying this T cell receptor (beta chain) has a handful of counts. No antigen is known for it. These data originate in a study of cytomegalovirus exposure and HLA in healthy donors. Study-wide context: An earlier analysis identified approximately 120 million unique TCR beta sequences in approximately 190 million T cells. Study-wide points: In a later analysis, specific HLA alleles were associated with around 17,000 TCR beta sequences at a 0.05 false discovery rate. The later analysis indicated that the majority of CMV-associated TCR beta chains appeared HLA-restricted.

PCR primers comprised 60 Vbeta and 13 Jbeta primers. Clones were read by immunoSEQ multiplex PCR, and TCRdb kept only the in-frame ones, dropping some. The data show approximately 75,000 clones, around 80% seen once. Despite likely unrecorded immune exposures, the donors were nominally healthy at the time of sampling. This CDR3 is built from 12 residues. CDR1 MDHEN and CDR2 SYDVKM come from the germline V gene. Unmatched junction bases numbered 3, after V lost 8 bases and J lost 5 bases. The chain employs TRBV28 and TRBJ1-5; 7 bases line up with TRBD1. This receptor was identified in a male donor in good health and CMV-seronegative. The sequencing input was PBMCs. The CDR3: CASGRGDQPQHF. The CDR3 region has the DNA TGTGCCAGCGGCAGGGGGGATCAGCCCCAGCATTTT.